The sequence of this T cell receptor (beta chain) was determined in a study of T cells in localized non-small cell lung cancer. Study outcomes and limitations: Highest T cell clonality was seen in uninvolved adjacent lung, surpassing that measured in tumor.

This clone has a single count. As yet, its antigen is unknown. Profiling relied on immunoSEQ multiplex PCR, and the TCRdb table lists in-frame clones only, not all of them. The data hold fewer than 8,500 clones, with about 90% observed a single time. This receptor was taken from a male donor at least 60 years old with stage III lung adenocarcinoma. The source material was peripheral blood, sampled before any cancer treatment.

CDR3 sequence reads: CASSLAQGDNQPQHF. The CDR3 DNA reads TGTGCCAGCAGCCTTGCTCAGGGGGACAATCAGCCCCAGCATTTT. V usage is TRBV4-2 and J usage is TRBJ1-5; 7 bases align to TRBD1. Germline assignment: CDR1 LGHNA and CDR2 YNFKEQ. The junction had 6 bases not matched to a gene; V was cut back by 4 bases and J by 3 bases. The CDR3 is 15 amino acids.